This T cell receptor beta chain is drawn from a study of vaccination and CD4 T cells after COVID-19. Study-wide context: Samples were taken after vaccination, a median of roughly 65 days after dose two, with a range of 14 to 241. The stimulating agents, overlapping spike peptides, came from SARS-CoV-2, HCoV-NL63, HCoV-OC43 and HCoV-229E. The authors gave control cultures a CEFX pool, an HIV-1 Nef pool, or no peptide.

Sequenced with the Oncomine TCR Beta short-read assay was DNA taken from cultured CD4+ T cells. Each CDR3 protein gets one entry after TCRdb re-called the PCR reads with MiXCR. The sample contains roughly 5,700 distinct CDR3 sequences, 35% to 50% of which appear only once. Indicated treatment: roughly 11-day PBMC culture with coronavirus spike peptide pools or control peptides (ViraFEST assay). During the years 2011-2018, before the COVID-19 pandemic, the unexposed donor's CD4+ T cells were collected. At both days 3 and 7, half the medium was replaced with fresh IL-2 medium. Points on this clonotype: Its antigen is not known.

Sequencing was carried out using CD4+ T cells from blood, cultured in vitro. The receptor comes from a human donor in good health.

The CDR3 spells CSARPPEVGTEAFF. The CDR3 nucleotides read TGCAGTGCTAGGCCGCCGGAGGTAGGCACTGAAGCTTTCTTT. V is TRBV20-1 and J is TRBJ1-1; no definite D call. Germline-derived CDR1 and CDR2 are DFQATT and SNEGSKA (reference sequence). The CDR3 spans 14 residues. The ends were cut back, 3 bases at V and 4 bases at J, with 15 bases in the middle.